The next 25 T cell receptor beta chains were all read from a single sample in a study of T cells in Graves' hyperthyroidism and ophthalmopathy. The source material, RNA transcripts, was used to amplify TCR beta CDR3 regions. In the first-round RT-PCR of the TCR CDR3, the HTBI primer set was used. TCRdb re-derived calls from the multiplex PCR reads in MiXCR, one entry per CDR3 protein. Of more than 350,000 distinct CDR3 sequences listed, roughly 15% were seen once; the top ten hold 34%. Source material: blood. All receptors come from a woman in her thirties with Graves' hyperthyroidism that later progressed to Graves' ophthalmopathy.

The rearrangement uses TRBV30 and TRBJ1-4; D is unresolved. This CDR3 has 13 amino acids. Germline CDR1 is GTSNPN and CDR2 is SVGIG (reference sequence). V lost 1 base to trimming and J lost 5 bases, with 8 bases between them. This CDR3 reads CAWSEEFNEKLFF. The CDR3 DNA reads TGTGCCTGGAGTGAGGAGTTCAATGAAAAACTGTTTTTT.

This clonotype occurred a few times. This rearrangement joins TRBV7-2 to TRBJ1-1; unclear D gene. The CDR3 spans 12 residues. With 8 bases removed from V and 3 bases from J, the gap between germline ends came to 10 bases. Germline CDR1 reads SGHTA; CDR2 reads FQGNSA. The CDR3 is CASAGGYTEAFF. The CDR3 DNA reads as TGTGCCAGCGCAGGAGGATACACTGAAGCTTTCTTT.

With respect to this clonotype: One junction end disagrees with the germline gene, perhaps due to a read error. The rearrangement uses TRBV28 and TRBJ2-2; possible D gene TRBD2, 5 bases. The CDR3 is 12 residues long. From germline, CDR1 is MDHEN and CDR2 SYDVKM. The CDR3 loop is CASSFGNNGELF. The CDR3 bases are TGTGCCAGCAGTTTCGGTAATAACGGGGAGCTGTTT.

This clonotype was counted many times. The chain is built from TRBV12-3 or TRBV12-4 and TRBJ2-7; 8 bases agree with TRBD1. The CDR3 has 13 amino acids. The V and J ends lost 4 bases and 3 bases, in that order; junction bases with no gene match: 2. DNA of the CDR3: TGTGCCAGCAGTTCACAGGGGGGCTACGAGCAGTACTTC. Amino acid sequence: CASSSQGGYEQYF.

This clonotype came up many times. The rearrangement links TRBV7-6 to TRBJ2-1, with D possibly being TRBD2 (6 bases). The CDR3 runs 14 residues. The V and J ends lost 3 bases and 9 bases respectively, with 15 bases between them. Per the germline V gene, CDR1 is SGHVS and CDR2 is FNYEAQ. The CDR3 spells CASSFGREDGEQFF. The CDR3 DNA is TGTGCCAGCAGCTTTGGGCGGGAAGATGGTGAGCAGTTCTTC.

The sample holds a few counts of this clonotype. This may be a read error: a much more frequent sequence differs by one nucleotide. The CDR3 nucleotides read TGTGCCAGCAGTAGAGACAGGGCGGTTTCACCCCTCCACTTT. It specifies CASSRDRAVSPLHF. The chain recombines TRBV6-1 with TRBJ1-6, with TRBD1 identical over 7 bases. The V gene end was trimmed by 5 bases and the J gene end by 9 bases; junction bases not matched to a gene: 7. CDR1 is MNHNS and CDR2 is SASEGT in the germline V gene. The CDR3 covers 14 residues.

This clonotype occurred many times. The chain combines TRBV9 with TRBJ2-3; 7 positions agree with TRBD1. The ends lost 0 bases at V and 7 bases at J; junction bases unmatched: 2. The length of the CDR3 is 13 residues. CDR1 SGDLS and CDR2 YYNGEE come from the germline V gene. The CDR3 DNA sequence: TGTGCCAGCAGCGTAGACAGGGGAAATACGCAGTATTTT. Protein product: CASSVDRGNTQYF. Full variable domain (remainder filled in from reference TRBV9 and TRBJ2-3): DSGVTQTPKHLITATGQRVTLRCSPRSGDLSVYWYQQSLDQGLQFLIQYYNGEERAKGNILERFSAQQFPDLHSELNLSSLELGDSALYFCASSVDRGNTQYFGPGTRLTVL.

This clonotype has a handful of counts. V gene TRBV5-1 combines with J gene TRBJ2-2; 9 bases match TRBD2. The ends lost 3 bases at V and 2 bases at J; junction bases unmatched: 5. The CDR3 length is 16 residues. Looked up from germline, CDR1 is SGHRS and CDR2 is YFSETQ. The CDR3 DNA sequence: TGCGCCAGCAGCTCCGGGACTAGCAGAAACACCGGGGAGCTGTTTTTT. It codes for CASSSGTSRNTGELFF.

In DNA, the CDR3 is TGTGCCTGGAGTGTTGGCGGAATGAGCGAGCAGTACGTC. Protein: CAWSVGGMSEQYV. The chain uses TRBV30 and TRBJ2-7; no reliable D call. V was clipped by 0 bases and J by 6 bases, with 12 bases between them. Germline lookup yields CDR1 GTSNPN and CDR2 SVGIG (reference sequence). There are 13 residues in the CDR3.

The rearrangement uses TRBV10-3 and TRBJ2-1; D possibly corresponds to TRBD2 (5 bases). Looked up from germline, CDR1 is ENHRY and CDR2 is SYGVKD. This CDR3 comprises 15 residues. The V and J ends lost 3 bases and 3 bases respectively, with 12 bases between them. CDR3 residues: CAISDPDYFYNEQFF. CDR3 coding DNA: TGTGCCATCAGTGATCCCGACTATTTCTACAATGAGCAGTTCTTC.

This clonotype was counted at least ten times. J is TRBJ2-1 and V is TRBV12-3 or TRBV12-4, with 7 bases identical to TRBD1. The CDR3 spans 16 residues. V trimming: 8 bases; J trimming: 0 bases; junction bases outside the gene matches: 10. The CDR3 here is CASRDSARSSYNEQFF. CDR3 bases: TGTGCCAGCCGGGACAGCGCTCGAAGCTCCTACAATGAGCAGTTCTTC.

The chain is built from TRBV7-9 and TRBJ1-1, with D tentatively TRBD1 (6 bases). CDR3 length equals 17 residues. Germline assignment: CDR1 SEHNR and CDR2 FQNEAQ (reference sequence). Between the trimmed V and J ends, which lost 1 base and 5 bases, there was a span of 20 bases. The CDR3 DNA reads as TGTGCCAGCAGCTTAGTAGAGGGGGATCCGAAAGGTACTGAAGCTTTCTTT. It yields the protein CASSLVEGDPKGTEAFF. The entire variable domain, with the rest obtained from reference TRBV7-9 and TRBJ1-1, is as follows: DTGVSQNPRHKITKRGQNVTFRCDPISEHNRLYWYRQTLGQGPEFLTYFQNEAQLEKSRLLSDRFSAERPKGSFSTLEIQRTEQGDSAMYLCASSLVEGDPKGTEAFFGQGTRLTVV.

V gene TRBV28 combines with J gene TRBJ2-1; TRBD2 aligns across 8 bases. This CDR3 contains 16 residues. CDR1 and CDR2 (germline): MDHEN, SYDVKM. J was trimmed by 2 bases and V by 5 bases; bases with no gene match: 8. The CDR3 DNA reads TGTGCCAGCAGTCCCGGGACTAGTCGCCCCTACAATGAGCAGTTCTTC. It translates to CASSPGTSRPYNEQFF.

This clonotype was seen many times. V gene TRBV6-1 combines with J gene TRBJ1-1; D perhaps matches TRBD1 (6 bases). This CDR3 region has 15 residues. Germline loops: CDR1 MNHNS, CDR2 SASEGT. V shed 0 bases and J shed 6 bases, with 14 bases lying between them. The CDR3 DNA reads TGTGCCAGCAGTGAAGCGCTTCTGGGGGGGCCTGAAGCTTTCTTT. Translating it yields CASSEALLGGPEAFF.

This clonotype showed up many times. The V gene is TRBV12-3 or TRBV12-4, the J gene TRBJ2-1; 8 nucleotides align to TRBD1. With 8 bases clipped from V and 12 bases from J, the junction kept 12 bases outside the gene matches. The CDR3 runs to 13 residues. CDR3 region: CASSADRAGVQFF. CDR3 sequence (DNA): TGTGCCAGCTCCGCGGACAGGGCAGGGGTGCAGTTCTTC.

This clonotype was seen more than once but under ten times. This chain links TRBV4-1 with TRBJ2-7; TRBD2 aligns across 16 bases. The CDR3 is made up of 15 amino acids. V dropped 3 bases and J dropped 7; count of bases not matched to a gene: 3. Germline V gene data show CDR1 as MGHRA and CDR2 as YSYEKL. DNA of the CDR3: TGCGCCAGCAGCCACGGGACTAGCGGGGGGGGTGAGCAGTACTTC. Protein sequence: CASSHGTSGGGEQYF.

V usage is TRBV20-1 and J usage is TRBJ2-5; 7 bases are a match to TRBD1. Germline V lookup: CDR1 DFQATT, CDR2 SNEGSKA (reference sequence). The ends lost 8 bases at V and 6 bases at J; junction bases unmatched: 15. The CDR3 has 14 residues. Written as DNA, the CDR3 is TGCAGTCCTTCACTACAGGGGTGGGTTAAGACCCAGTACTTC. Its protein product is CSPSLQGWVKTQYF.

This clonotype was recorded many times. The chain recombines TRBV2 with TRBJ2-3; D not resolved. Trimming left V 7 bases short and J 4 bases short, with 12 bases between. The CDR3 extends over 13 amino acids. CDR1 and CDR2 from the germline V gene are SNHLY and FYNNEI. The CDR3 protein is CASTREPADTQYF. The DNA for the CDR3 is TGTGCCAGCACTAGAGAGCCGGCAGATACGCAGTATTTT.

This clonotype was picked up many times. The rearrangement uses TRBV5-1 and TRBJ2-7; 11 bases agree with TRBD2. CDR3 length: 15 residues. V was pared by 4 bases and J by 1 base, with 4 bases of the junction left unmatched. Germline V gene lookup returns CDR1 SGHRS and CDR2 YFSETQ. The CDR3 bases are TGCGCCAGCAGCGAAGGGACTAGCGGATCCTACGAGCAGTACTTC. It specifies CASSEGTSGSYEQYF. The entire variable domain, with the rest obtained from reference TRBV5-1 and TRBJ2-7, is as follows: KAGVTQTPRYLIKTRGQQVTLSCSPISGHRSVSWYQQTPGQGLQFLFEYFSETQRNKGNFPGRFSGRQFSNSRSEMNVSTLELGDSALYLCASSEGTSGSYEQYFGPGTRLTVT.

The rearrangement joins TRBV20-1 to TRBJ2-7; perhaps TRBD2 as D (5 bases). V lost 1 base and J 5 bases, leaving 15 bases between the germline ends. The CDR3 is 14 amino acids. CDR1 is DFQATT and CDR2 is SNEGSKA in the germline V gene (reference sequence). CDR3: CSARGGDVHHEQYF. The CDR3 coding sequence is TGCAGTGCTAGAGGGGGAGATGTGCACCACGAGCAGTACTTC.

This clonotype showed up many times. V and J are TRBV28 and TRBJ2-7; TRBD1 is a possible D gene (5 bases). V lost 6 bases to trimming and J lost 2 bases, with 14 bases between them. CDR3 size: 14 residues. From germline, CDR1 is MDHEN and CDR2 SYDVKM. The CDR3 sequence is CASSPHGAAYEQYF. The CDR3 region has the DNA TGTGCCAGCAGCCCACATGGGGCCGCCTACGAGCAGTACTTC.

In this sample, this clonotype turned up a few times. The chain combines TRBV2 with TRBJ1-5; tentatively, D is TRBD1 (6 bases). This CDR3 region has 12 residues. The V and J ends lost 6 bases and 9 bases respectively, with 12 bases between them. Germline V lookup: CDR1 SNHLY, CDR2 FYNNEI. The CDR3 region has the DNA TGTGCCAGCAGCCAAGGGGGAAGGCCCCAGCATTTT. Translation: CASSQGGRPQHF.

The sample holds many counts of this clonotype. The chain has TRBV6-1 and TRBJ2-3; 10 bases map to TRBD2. The CDR3 runs to 16 residues. Looked up from germline, CDR1 is MNHNS and CDR2 is SASEGT. The trim removed 4 bases at V and 4 bases at J, leaving 8 bases unmatched. The CDR3 reads CASSVYLAGVPDTQYF. The CDR3 DNA reads as TGTGCCAGCAGTGTGTATCTAGCGGGAGTCCCAGATACGCAGTATTTT.

Many counts were recorded for this clonotype. The chain has TRBV9 and TRBJ1-1, with 7 bases that match TRBD1. V shed 1 base and J 5 bases; nucleotides not matched to a gene: 8. This CDR3 has 15 amino acids. Germline V gene lookup returns CDR1 SGDLS and CDR2 YYNGEE. The CDR3 loop is CASSVTGRGYTEAFF. The CDR3 coding sequence is TGTGCCAGCAGCGTAACCGGCAGGGGGTATACTGAAGCTTTCTTT.

This clonotype was counted many times. V and J are TRBV12-3 or TRBV12-4 and TRBJ2-1; 12 bases match TRBD2. The J segment lost 2 bases and the V segment lost 6 bases, leaving 8 bases of the junction unmatched. The CDR3 extends over 17 amino acids. CDR3 sequence (DNA): TGTGCCAGCAGCCGACTCCTAGCGGGGGGGACCTACAATGAGCAGTTCTTC. It specifies CASSRLLAGGTYNEQFF.